This T cell receptor (beta chain) is from a study of read filtering for tumor transcriptome and immune sequencing (dated by TCRdb to about 2020). In the study overall: The cohort was composed of approximately 17 male and more than twelve female patients, with a mean age of about 65 years and an age range of roughly 45 to 80. After DNase treatment, whole-transcriptome libraries were prepared using the TruSeq RNA Access Library Prep Kit. One main goal was a read-filtering strategy for immune repertoire data, in particular deciding whether clonotypes backed by only one read should be removed. Per sample, about 3.5 to 11 million TCR-region mapped reads were obtained with IR-seq, compared with only about 85 to 1,400 with RNA-seq. By revised international staging, roughly eight patients were R-ISS I, over 15 were R-ISS II and roughly seven were R-ISS III. Using the same bone marrow samples, the study compared TCR repertoires obtained by targeted immune repertoire sequencing with those obtained by bulk whole-transcriptome sequencing. Overall results and qualifications from the work: The sorted CD138-negative fraction was not purified T cells but a mixed bone marrow immune population. Single-read clonotypes made up approximately 79% of clonotypes but only approximately 4% of total reads in IR-seq, compared with about 77% of clonotypes and more than 40% of reads in RNA-seq. The correlation between IR-seq and RNA-seq shared clonotype proportions was increased by removal of single-read clonotypes. Compared with RNA-seq, IR-seq captured clonotypes at much greater depth and more reliably, and a smaller IR-seq throughput was enough to identify most of the shared clonotypes.

The sample holds many counts of this clonotype. Its specific antigen is unknown. No per-base quality is available; no much larger clone lies one base away. TCR libraries were built from approximately 0.4 ug RNA with the Immunoverse kit, using molecular barcoded adaptors covering alpha/delta and beta/gamma chains. TCR library preparation used the same RNA that went into transcriptome sequencing. TCR libraries were sequenced on an Illumina HiSeq 4000 with 2 x 150 cycles. The published analysis was carried out like this. Using MiXCR, which included quality filtering and error correction, TCR reads were aligned to human V, D, J and C references and then assembled into CDR3 clonotypes. The tcR package in R was used for analysis of clonotype counts and gene usage diversity. Raw mapping reads were checked after the RNA-seq reads had been mapped by STAR aligner version 2.5.3a onto the human GRCh37 genome. IR-seq fastq files were randomly downsampled with Seqtk 1.3 to test the effect of sequencing depth on detected clonotypes. TCRdb applied fastp at Q25 and MiXCR to the public reads, then kept only in-frame beta chains. Rows with one shared CDR3 protein collapse into an entry with the most common genes and DNA. It is TCRdb's table, rather than the study itself, that gives the V and J calls and clone size. The sample includes 50,000 to 65,000 distinct CDR3 sequences, with 15% to 20% observed a single time. Approximately 11% of the sample lies in the top ten.

The CDR3 runs 17 residues from the cysteine to the phenylalanine. The entry retains the CDR3 DNA only, 51 bases that are in frame from base 1. CDR1 and CDR2 are read off the germline V gene as SQVTM and ANQGSEA. V is cut back by 4 bases and J by 1 base, with 9 bases in the junction unmatched. Bone marrow was sampled from every patient at the time of active disease. Bone marrow mononuclear cells were isolated by Ficoll-Hypaque density gradient centrifugation. Myeloma plasma cells were removed and CD138-negative cells were obtained by negative selection following labeling with CD138 magnetic microbeads on a MACS separator. Flow cytometry on an Attune NxT with CD138 antibodies was used to check the purity of the isolated cells. Total RNA was extracted using TRIzol reagent and was quantified on a NanoDrop spectrophotometer. Paired RNA-seq and IR-seq were performed on each patient's CD138-negative bone marrow sample.

Sequenced: a population of CD138-negative cells sorted from bone marrow. In light of the paper, this sample's cell subset or site label describes: bone marrow mononuclear cells depleted of CD138+ plasma/myeloma cells by negative magnetic selection. The sequence derives from a donor at least 40 years old with multiple myeloma. The rearrangement combines TRBV29-1 with TRBJ2-5; 13 central bases correspond to TRBD2. The CDR3 protein is CSVADTRTSGGQETQYF. The DNA sequence is TGCAGCGTTGCAGACACCAGGACTAGCGGGGGCCAAGAGACCCAGTACTTC.